What follows is one T cell receptor (beta chain) and its context. Its antigen is unidentified. Sequencing was performed with immunoSEQ multiplex PCR; in TCRdb, only in-frame clones are kept and a portion is missing. Among roughly 60,000 clones listed, about 90% were seen once. These data belong to a study of graft-versus-host responses after intestinal transplantation. Study-wide context: Isolated intestinal, liver-intestinal, or multivisceral transplants had been given to the recipients. Study results and caveats: Recipient-marrow GvH clones were detected, some having first appeared in ileum or blood. Early post-transplant HvG declines were associated with peak circulating GvH clone levels.

Germline values: CDR1 ENHRY, CDR2 SYGVKD. This CDR3 contains 17 residues. Losses at the gene ends were 4 bases for V and 2 bases for J; bases not matched to a gene: 6. V is TRBV10-3 and J is TRBJ2-5; TRBD2 aligns across 14 bases. This specimen consisted of PBMCs, obtained roughly 120 days after intestinal transplantation. This TCR was recovered from a human patient who received an intestinal transplant, so some T cells may come from the graft donor. CDR3 loop: CAISGPGLAGAQETQYF. In DNA form, the CDR3 reads TGTGCCATCAGTGGGCCGGGACTAGCGGGGGCACAAGAGACCCAGTACTTC.